The source of this TCR beta chain is a study of blood T cell dynamics during melanoma immunotherapy. The sample holds a few counts of this clone. Time point reported: week 3, after first cycle of checkpoint inhibitor. Blood was drawn before treatment and at week 3 after checkpoint blockade. Patients had no prior systemic cancer treatment, immunosuppressants or other active cancers. A fixed DNA input of about 0.35 ug was used per bulk PBMC sample. The protocol was immunoSEQ multiplex PCR, while the TCRdb copy is restricted to in-frame clones and leaves out a portion. The sample includes 9,500 to 15,000 clones, 88% of them seen just once. The sequence derives from a human donor with melanoma. The sequencing here drew on blood, taken from a patient treated with checkpoint blockade.

The CDR3 bases are TGTGCCAGCAGAGACGTAGTGGGTGCCCCCTACGAGCAGTACTTC. It yields the protein CASRDVVGAPYEQYF. V gene TRBV2 combines with J gene TRBJ2-7, with unresolved D. V was shortened by 6 bases and J by 2 bases, with 17 bases between the two germline ends. Germline CDR1 SNHLY, CDR2 FYNNEI. This CDR3 has 15 residues. Using reference TRBV2 and TRBJ2-7 for the parts outside the CDR3, the full variable domain is EPEVTQTPSHQVTQMGQEVILRCVPISNHLYFYWYRQILGQKVEFLVSFYNNEISEKSEIFDDQFSVERPDGSNFTLKIRSTKLEDSAMYFCASRDVVGAPYEQYFGPGTRLTVT.